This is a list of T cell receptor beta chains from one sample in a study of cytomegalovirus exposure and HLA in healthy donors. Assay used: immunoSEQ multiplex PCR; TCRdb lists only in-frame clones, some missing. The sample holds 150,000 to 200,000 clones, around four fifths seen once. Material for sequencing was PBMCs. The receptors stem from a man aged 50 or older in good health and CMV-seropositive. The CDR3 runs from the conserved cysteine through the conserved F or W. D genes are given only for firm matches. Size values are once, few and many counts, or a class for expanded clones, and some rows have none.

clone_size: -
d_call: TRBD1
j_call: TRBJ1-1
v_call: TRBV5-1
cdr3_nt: TGCGCCAGCAAAACTGCAGGGGGAACTGAAGCTTTCTTT
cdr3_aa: CASKTAGGTEAFF

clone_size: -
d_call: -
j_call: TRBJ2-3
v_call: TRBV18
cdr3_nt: TGTGCCAGCTCACCACCGACTGGAACAGGCCGAACGACAGATACGCAGTATTTT
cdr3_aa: CASSPPTGTGRTTDTQYF

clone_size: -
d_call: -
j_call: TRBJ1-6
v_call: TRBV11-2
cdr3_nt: TGTGCCAGCCGACTAAGCTCCTATAATTCACCCCTCCACTTT
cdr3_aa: CASRLSSYNSPLHF

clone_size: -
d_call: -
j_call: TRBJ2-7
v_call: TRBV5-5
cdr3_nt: TGTGCCAGCACCCTCGGCGGGGCAGCCTACGAGCAGTACTTC
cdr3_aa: CASTLGGAAYEQYF

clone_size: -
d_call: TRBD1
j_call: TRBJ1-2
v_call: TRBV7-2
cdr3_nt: TGTGCCAGCAGCTCGGACAGGGCGGGCGGCTACACCTTC
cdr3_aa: CASSSDRAGGYTF

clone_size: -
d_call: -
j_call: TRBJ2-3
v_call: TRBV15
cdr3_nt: TGTGCCACCAGCAGAGGCCAACTTGGACAGAGCACAGATACGCAGTATTTT
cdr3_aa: CATSRGQLGQSTDTQYF

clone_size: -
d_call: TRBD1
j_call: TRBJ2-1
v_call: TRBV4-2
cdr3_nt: TGTGCCAGCAGCCCCGGGGATTGGGCCGGGACAGAGTACAATGAGCAGTTCTTC
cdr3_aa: CASSPGDWAGTEYNEQFF

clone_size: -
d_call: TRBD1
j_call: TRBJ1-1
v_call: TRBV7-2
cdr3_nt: TGTGCCAGCAGCTCCACAGGGGGCCGGGCTGAAGCTTTCTTT
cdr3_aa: CASSSTGGRAEAFF

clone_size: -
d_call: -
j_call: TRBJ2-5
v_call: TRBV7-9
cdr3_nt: TGTGCCAGCAGCTTAGGACAGGTGGGAGAGACCCAGTACTTC
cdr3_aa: CASSLGQVGETQYF

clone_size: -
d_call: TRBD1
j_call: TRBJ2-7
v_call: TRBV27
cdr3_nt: TGTGCCAGCGGGGACAGGGATAGGATATCGGGGCAGTACTTC
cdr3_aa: CASGDRDRISGQYF

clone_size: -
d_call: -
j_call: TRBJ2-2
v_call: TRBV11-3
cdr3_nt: TGTGCCAGCAGCCCGACGACAGCCACCGGGGAGCTGTTTTTT
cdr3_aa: CASSPTTATGELFF

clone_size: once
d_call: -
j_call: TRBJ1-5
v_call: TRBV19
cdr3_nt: TGTGCCAGTAGCAGTCCTAATCAGCCCCAGCATTTT
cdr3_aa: CASSSPNQPQHF

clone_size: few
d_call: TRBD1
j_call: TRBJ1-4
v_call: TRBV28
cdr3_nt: TGTGCCAGCAGTCCCCCGGGCAGGGGGCAGGAAAAACTGTTTTTT
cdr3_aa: CASSPPGRGQEKLFF

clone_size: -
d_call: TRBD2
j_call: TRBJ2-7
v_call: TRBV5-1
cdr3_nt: TGCGCCAGCAGCGTACGACTAGCGCTCTCCTACGAGCAGTACTTC
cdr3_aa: CASSVRLALSYEQYF

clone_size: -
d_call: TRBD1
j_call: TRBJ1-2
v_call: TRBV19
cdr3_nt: TGTGCCAGTAGCATCGGGGCAGGGGGGTGCACCTTC
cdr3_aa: CASSIGAGGCTF

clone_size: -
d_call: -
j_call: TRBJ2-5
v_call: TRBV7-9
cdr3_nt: TGTGCCAGCAGCTTAGCGCTTGGCAGGATGGGAGAGACCCAGTACTTC
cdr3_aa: CASSLALGRMGETQYF

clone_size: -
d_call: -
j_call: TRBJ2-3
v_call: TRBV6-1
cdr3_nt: TGTGCCAGCAGTTTGAAGGGGCCACCCACAGATACGCAGTATTTT
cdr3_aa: CASSLKGPPTDTQYF

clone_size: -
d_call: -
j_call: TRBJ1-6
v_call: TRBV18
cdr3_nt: TGTGCCAGCTCACCACCAACGATGCGGGAAGACCTCCACTTT
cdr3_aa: CASSPPTMREDLHF

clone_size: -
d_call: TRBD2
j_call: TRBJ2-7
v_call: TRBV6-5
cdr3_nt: TGTGCCAGCAGTTACTCGCCACTAGCGGGTTCCGGGCAGTACTTC
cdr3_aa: CASSYSPLAGSGQYF

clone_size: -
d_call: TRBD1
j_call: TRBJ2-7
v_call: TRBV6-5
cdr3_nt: TGTGCCAGCAGTTCCTCACAGGGGGCACGTGGCGAGCAGTACTTC
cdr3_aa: CASSSSQGARGEQYF

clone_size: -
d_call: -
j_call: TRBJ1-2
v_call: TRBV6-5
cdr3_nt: TGTGCCAGCAGTTACGTTCTGGGGGCGGTTTATGGCTACACCTTC
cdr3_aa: CASSYVLGAVYGYTF

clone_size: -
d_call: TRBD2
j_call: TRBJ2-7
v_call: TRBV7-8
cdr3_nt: TGTGCCAGCAGCTTAGGGCTAGCGGGAGGGCTCCACGAGCAGTACTTC
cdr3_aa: CASSLGLAGGLHEQYF

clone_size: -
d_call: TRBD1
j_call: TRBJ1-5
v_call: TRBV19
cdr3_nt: TGTGCCAGTAGTATAGTTATGGACAGGGTCTGGGTAGGCCAGCCCCAGCATTTT
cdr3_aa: CASSIVMDRVWVGQPQHF

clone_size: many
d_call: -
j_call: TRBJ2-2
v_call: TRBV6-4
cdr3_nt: TGTGCCAGCAGTGAAGGGAGGTCCGACACCGGGGAGCTGTTTTTT
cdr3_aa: CASSEGRSDTGELFF

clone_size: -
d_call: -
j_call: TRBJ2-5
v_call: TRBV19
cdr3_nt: TGTGCCAGTAGGCAGGGGGGCCGAAGTCAAGAGACCCAGTACTTC
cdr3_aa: CASRQGGRSQETQYF

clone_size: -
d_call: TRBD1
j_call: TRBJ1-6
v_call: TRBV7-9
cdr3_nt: TGTGCCAGCAGCCCACAGGGGGCTTCCTATAATTCACCCCTCCACTTT
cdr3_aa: CASSPQGASYNSPLHF

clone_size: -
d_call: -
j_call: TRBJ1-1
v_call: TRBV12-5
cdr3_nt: TGTGCTAGTGGTTTGGTGAGGATGGGGGCTGATGGCACTGAAGCTTTCTTT
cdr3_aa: CASGLVRMGADGTEAFF

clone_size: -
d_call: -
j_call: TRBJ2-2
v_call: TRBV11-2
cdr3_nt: TGTGCCAGCAGCCCGTCGTACACCGGGGAGCTGTTTTTT
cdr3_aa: CASSPSYTGELFF

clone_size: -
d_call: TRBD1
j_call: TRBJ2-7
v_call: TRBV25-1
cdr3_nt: TGTGCCAGCAGTGGGACAGGGTCCCAATACGAGCAGTACTTC
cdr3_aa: CASSGTGSQYEQYF

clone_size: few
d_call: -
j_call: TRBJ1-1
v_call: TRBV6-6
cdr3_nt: TGTGCCAGCAGTTCCAGGGCCGGAACAACTGAAGCTTTCTTT
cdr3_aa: CASSSRAGTTEAFF

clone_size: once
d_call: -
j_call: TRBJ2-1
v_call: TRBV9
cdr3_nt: TGTGCCAGCAGCGTCCTAGGAGACCTCCTTTACAATGAGCAGTTCTTC
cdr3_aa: CASSVLGDLLYNEQFF

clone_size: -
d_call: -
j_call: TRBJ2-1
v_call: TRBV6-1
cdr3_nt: TGTGCCAGCAGTGAATTTTCCTCCTCCTACAATGAGCAGTTCTTC
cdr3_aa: CASSEFSSSYNEQFF

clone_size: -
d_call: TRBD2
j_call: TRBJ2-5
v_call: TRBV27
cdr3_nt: TGTGCCAGCAGTTTCCTAGCGGGAGTCGAGACCCAGTACTTC
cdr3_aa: CASSFLAGVETQYF

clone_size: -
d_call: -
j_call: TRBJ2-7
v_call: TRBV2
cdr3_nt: TGTGCCAGCAGTGTAGGGGCAGCCTACGAGCAGTACTTC
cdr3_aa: CASSVGAAYEQYF

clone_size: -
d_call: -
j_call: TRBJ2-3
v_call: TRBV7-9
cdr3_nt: TGTGCCAGCAGCTCTCCTTACAGGGAAGGATCAGATACGCAGTATTTT
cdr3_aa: CASSSPYREGSDTQYF

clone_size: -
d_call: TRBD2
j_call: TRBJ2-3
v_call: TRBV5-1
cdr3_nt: TGCGCCAGCAGCTTGGCCGCAGCGGGAGGGTCCACAGATACGCAGTATTTT
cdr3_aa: CASSLAAAGGSTDTQYF

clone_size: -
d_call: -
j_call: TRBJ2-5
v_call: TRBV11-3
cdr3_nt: TGTGCCAGCAGCTTTGGGCCCGCTAAGACCCAGTACTTC
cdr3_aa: CASSFGPAKTQYF

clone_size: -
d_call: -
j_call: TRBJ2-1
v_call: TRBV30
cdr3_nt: TGTGCCTGGAGTCCCAGGGTGGGTGAGCAGTTCTTC
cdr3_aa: CAWSPRVGEQFF

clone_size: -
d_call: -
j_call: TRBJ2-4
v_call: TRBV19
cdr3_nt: TGTGCCAGTAGTATGCAGGGGCAACTGACCAAAAACATTCAGTACTTC
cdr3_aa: CASSMQGQLTKNIQYF

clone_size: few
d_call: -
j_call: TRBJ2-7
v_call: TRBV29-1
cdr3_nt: TGCAGCGTTGATGGTGGGGGGAAATACGAGCAGTACTTC
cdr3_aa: CSVDGGGKYEQYF

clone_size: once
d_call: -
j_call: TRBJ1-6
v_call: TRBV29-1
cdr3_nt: TGCAGCGTTGACGGGCAGGGTAGTGATTCACCCCTCCACTTT
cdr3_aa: CSVDGQGSDSPLHF

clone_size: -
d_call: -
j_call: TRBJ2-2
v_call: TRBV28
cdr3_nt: TGTGCCAGCAGGGCGAGTGGCGGGAAGGGCACCGGGGAGCTGTTTTTT
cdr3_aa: CASRASGGKGTGELFF

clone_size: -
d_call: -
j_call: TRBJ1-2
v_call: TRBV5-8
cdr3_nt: TGTGCCAGCAGCCACCGGGTGTCCACCAACTATGGCTACACCTTC
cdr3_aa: CASSHRVSTNYGYTF

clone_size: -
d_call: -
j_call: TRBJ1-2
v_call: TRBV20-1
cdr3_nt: TGCAGTGCCAGGGCCTATGGCTACACCTTC
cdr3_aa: CSARAYGYTF

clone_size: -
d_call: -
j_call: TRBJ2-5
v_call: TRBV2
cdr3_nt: TGTGCCAGCAAAGGGGACCAAGAGACCCAGTACTTC
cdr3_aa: CASKGDQETQYF

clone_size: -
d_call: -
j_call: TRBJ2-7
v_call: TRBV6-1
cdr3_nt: TGTGCCAGCAGTGCGTGGGCGTCCTACGAGCAGTACTTC
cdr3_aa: CASSAWASYEQYF

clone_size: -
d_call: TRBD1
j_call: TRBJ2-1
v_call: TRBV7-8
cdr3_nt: TGTGCCAGCAGCACGGGACAGGGTAATTTGGTGAATGAGCAGTTCTTC
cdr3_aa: CASSTGQGNLVNEQFF

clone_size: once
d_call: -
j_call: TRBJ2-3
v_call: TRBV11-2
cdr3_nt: TGTGCCAGCAGCCACCCGGGGTCCCCAGATACGCAGTATTTT
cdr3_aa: CASSHPGSPDTQYF

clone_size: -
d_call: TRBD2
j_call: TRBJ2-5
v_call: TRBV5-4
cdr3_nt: TGTGCCAGCAGCCTCCTCGGGACTAACCAAGAGACCCAGTACTTC
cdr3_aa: CASSLLGTNQETQYF

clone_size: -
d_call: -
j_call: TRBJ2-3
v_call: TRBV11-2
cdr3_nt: TGTGCCAGCAGCTTACGATCTCGGGGGTCTAGCACAGATACGCAGTATTTT
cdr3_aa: CASSLRSRGSSTDTQYF

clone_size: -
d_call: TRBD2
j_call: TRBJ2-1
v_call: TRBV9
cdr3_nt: TGTGCCAGCAGCACCCGGACTAGCGGGGGGGGGAATGAGCAGTTCTTC
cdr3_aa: CASSTRTSGGGNEQFF

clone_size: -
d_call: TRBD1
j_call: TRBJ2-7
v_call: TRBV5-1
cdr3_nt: TGCGCCAGCAGCTTGGTAGGGGGCGGAATTCCCTACGAGCAGTACTTC
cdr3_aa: CASSLVGGGIPYEQYF

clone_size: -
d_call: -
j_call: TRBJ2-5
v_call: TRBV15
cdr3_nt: TGTGCCACCAGCTGGGCAACAAAAGAGACCCAGTACTTC
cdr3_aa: CATSWATKETQYF

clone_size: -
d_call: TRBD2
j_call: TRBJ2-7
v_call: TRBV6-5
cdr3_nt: TGTGCCAGCAGGGGTGGGGCGGGGGGCTACGAGCAGTACTTC
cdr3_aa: CASRGGAGGYEQYF

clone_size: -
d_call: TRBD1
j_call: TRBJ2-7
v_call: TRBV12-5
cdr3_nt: TGTGCTAGTGGTTCCGGGACAGACCCCTACGGGCAGTACTTC
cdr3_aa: CASGSGTDPYGQYF

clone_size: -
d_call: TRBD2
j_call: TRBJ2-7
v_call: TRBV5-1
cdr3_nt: TGCGCCAGCAGCTTGTATAGCGGGGGGGTAGGCTACGAGCAGTACTTC
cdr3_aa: CASSLYSGGVGYEQYF

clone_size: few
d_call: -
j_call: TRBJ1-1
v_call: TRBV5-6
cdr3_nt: TGTGCCAGCGGGTACACGGGGGGTAAGACTGAAGCTTTCTTT
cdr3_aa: CASGYTGGKTEAFF

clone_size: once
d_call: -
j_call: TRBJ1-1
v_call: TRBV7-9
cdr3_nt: TGTTCCAGCAGCCTCGATTTGGGGGCAAGAACTGAAGCTTTCTTT
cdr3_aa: CSSSLDLGARTEAFF

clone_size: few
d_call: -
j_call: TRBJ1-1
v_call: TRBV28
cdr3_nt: TGTGCCAGCAGTTCCTTCAATACGGGGAACCCTGAAGCTTTCTTT
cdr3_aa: CASSSFNTGNPEAFF